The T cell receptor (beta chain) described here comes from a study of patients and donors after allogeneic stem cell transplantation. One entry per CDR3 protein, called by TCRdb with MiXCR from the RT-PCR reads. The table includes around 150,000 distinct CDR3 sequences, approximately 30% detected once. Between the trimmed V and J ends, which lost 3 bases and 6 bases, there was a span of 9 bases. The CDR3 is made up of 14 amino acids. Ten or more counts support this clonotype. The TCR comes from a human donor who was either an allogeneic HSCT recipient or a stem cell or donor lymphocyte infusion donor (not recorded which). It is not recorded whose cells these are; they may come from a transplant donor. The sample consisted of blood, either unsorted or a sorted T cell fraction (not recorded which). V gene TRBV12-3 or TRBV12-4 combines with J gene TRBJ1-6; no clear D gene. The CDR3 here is CASSFRLLNSPLHF. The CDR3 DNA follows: TGTGCCAGCAGTTTTAGGCTCCTTAATTCACCCCTCCACTTT.